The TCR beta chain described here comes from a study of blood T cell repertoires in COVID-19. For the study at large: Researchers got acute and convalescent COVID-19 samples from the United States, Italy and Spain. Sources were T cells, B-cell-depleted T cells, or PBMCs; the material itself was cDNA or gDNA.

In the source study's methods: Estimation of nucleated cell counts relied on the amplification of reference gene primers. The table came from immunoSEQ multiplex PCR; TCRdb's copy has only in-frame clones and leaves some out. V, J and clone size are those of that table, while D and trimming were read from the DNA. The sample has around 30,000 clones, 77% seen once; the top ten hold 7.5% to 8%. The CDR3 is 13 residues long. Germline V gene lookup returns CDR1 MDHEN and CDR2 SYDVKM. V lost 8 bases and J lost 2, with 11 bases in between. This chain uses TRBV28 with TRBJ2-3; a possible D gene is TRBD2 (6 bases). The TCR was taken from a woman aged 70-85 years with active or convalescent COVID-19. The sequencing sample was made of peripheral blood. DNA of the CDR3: TGTGCCAGCCTAGGGCGGGACACAGATACGCAGTATTTT. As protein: CASLGRDTDTQYF.